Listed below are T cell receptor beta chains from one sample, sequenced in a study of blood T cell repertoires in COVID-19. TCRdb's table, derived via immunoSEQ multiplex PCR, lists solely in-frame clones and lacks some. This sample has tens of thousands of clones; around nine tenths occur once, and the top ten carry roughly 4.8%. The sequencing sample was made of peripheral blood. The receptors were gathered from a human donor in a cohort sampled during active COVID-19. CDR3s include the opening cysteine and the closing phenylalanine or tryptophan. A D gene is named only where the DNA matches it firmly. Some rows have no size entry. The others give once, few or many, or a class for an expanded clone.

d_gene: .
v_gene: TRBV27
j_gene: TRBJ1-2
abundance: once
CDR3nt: TGTGCCAGCAGTTCTGGGAGTTTAAACTATGGCTACACCTTC
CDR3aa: CASSSGSLNYGYTF

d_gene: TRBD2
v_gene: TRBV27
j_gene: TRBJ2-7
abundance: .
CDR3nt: TGTGCCAGCAGTTTGGGGACTAGCGGGAGTTTTGGCGAGCAGTACTTC
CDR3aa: CASSLGTSGSFGEQYF

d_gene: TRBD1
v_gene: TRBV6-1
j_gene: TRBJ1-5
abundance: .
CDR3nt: TGTGCCAGCAGTGAGCTGGGACAGAATAGCAATCAGCCCCAGCATTTT
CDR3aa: CASSELGQNSNQPQHF

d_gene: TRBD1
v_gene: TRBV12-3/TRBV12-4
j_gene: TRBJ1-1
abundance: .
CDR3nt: TGTGCCAGCAGCCAAGGACAGGGATCTGAAGCTTTCTTT
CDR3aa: CASSQGQGSEAFF

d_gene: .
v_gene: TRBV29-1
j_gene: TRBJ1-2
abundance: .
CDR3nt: TGCAGCGTTGAAGACGGGAGATCCACTCGCTATGGCTACACCTTC
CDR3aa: CSVEDGRSTRYGYTF

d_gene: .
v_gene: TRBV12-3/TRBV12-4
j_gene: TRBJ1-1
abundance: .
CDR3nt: TGTGCCAGCAGTACGCGGACAGCCTATGAAGCTTTCTTT
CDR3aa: CASSTRTAYEAFF

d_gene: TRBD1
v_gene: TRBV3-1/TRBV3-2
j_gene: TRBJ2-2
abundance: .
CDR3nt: TGTGCCACCGGGCAGACAGGGGGCGTTATTCCCGGGGAGCTGTTTTTT
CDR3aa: CATGQTGGVIPGELFF

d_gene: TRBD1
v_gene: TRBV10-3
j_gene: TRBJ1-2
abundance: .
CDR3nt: TGTGCCATCAGCGACAGGGAAGGAGGCTACACCTTC
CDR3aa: CAISDREGGYTF

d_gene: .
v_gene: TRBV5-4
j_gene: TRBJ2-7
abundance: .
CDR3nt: TGTGCCAGCAGCTTGGAAGTTGAGGGGGGGGCCGACGAGCAGTACTTC
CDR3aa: CASSLEVEGGADEQYF

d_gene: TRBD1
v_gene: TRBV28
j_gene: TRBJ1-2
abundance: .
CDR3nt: TGTGCCAGCAGTTTGGATACAGGGGGCGCCGGCTATGGCTACACCTTC
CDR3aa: CASSLDTGGAGYGYTF

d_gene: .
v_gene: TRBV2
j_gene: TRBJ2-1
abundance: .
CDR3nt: TGTGCCAGCAGTGCTACTAGCAATGGTGAGCAGTTCTTC
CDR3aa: CASSATSNGEQFF

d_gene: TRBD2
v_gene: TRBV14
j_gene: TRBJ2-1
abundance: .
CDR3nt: TGTGCCAGCAGCCGCGGACTAGATGCCTACAATGAGCAGTTCTTC
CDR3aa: CASSRGLDAYNEQFF

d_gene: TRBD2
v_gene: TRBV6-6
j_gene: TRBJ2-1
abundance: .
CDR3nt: TGTGCCAGCAACCTTAGCGGGAGGGGACCCTACAATGAGCAGTTCTTC
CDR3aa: CASNLSGRGPYNEQFF

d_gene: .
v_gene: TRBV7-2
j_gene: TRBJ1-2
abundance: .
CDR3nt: TGTGCCAGCAGCCAAAGTCGGACAGTATATGGCTACACCTTC
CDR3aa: CASSQSRTVYGYTF

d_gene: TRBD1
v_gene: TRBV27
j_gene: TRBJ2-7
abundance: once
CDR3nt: TGTGCCAGCAGTCCTGGGACAGGGGCGAGCGAGCAGTACTTC
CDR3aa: CASSPGTGASEQYF

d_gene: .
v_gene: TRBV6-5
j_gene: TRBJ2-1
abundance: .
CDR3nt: TGTGCCAGCAGCCTTGACAATGAGCAGTTCTTC
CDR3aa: CASSLDNEQFF

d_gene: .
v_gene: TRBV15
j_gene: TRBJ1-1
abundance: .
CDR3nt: TGTGCCACCAGCATTACAGATAACACTGAAGCTTTCTTT
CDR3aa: CATSITDNTEAFF

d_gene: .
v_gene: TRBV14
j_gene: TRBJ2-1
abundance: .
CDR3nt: TGTGCCAGCAGCCAATTCCTAGGCAATGAGCAGTTCTTC
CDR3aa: CASSQFLGNEQFF

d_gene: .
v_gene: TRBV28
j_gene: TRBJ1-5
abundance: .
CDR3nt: TGTGCCAGCAGCCCTCCTACAGGGCCCTATAGCAATCAGCCCCAGCATTTT
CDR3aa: CASSPPTGPYSNQPQHF

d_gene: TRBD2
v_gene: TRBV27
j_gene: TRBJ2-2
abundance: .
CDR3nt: TGTGCCAGCAGTTTCCTATATCGACTAGCGGGGAATCCGAACACCGGGGAGCTGTTTTTT
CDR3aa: CASSFLYRLAGNPNTGELFF

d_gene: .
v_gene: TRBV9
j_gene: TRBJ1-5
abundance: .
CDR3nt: TGTGCCAGCAGCGTAGAGGACAGCTATCAGCCCCAGCATTTT
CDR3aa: CASSVEDSYQPQHF

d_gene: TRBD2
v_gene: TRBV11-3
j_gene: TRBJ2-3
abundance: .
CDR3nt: TGTGCCAGCAGCATCCTGGGAGGGTATAAGCCTGGGGAAAGCACAGATACGCAGTATTTT
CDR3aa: CASSILGGYKPGESTDTQYF

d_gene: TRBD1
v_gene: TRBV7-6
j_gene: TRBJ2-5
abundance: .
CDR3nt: TGTGCCAGCAGCTTCGGGACAGACTCTCAAGAGACCCAGTACTTC
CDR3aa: CASSFGTDSQETQYF